This T cell receptor (beta chain) originates from a study of blood T cell repertoires in COVID-19 (dated by TCRdb to the early 2020s). For context, the study as a whole: Samples from collaborators originated in the United States, Italy and Spain and spanned both the acute and convalescent phases of COVID-19. The prospective study material was composed of cDNA or gDNA derived from T cells, B-cell-depleted T cells, or PBMCs. Deeply sampled blood TCRbeta repertoires from subjects exposed to, actively infected with, or recovered from COVID-19 were included in the dataset. Sample metadata almost always included a de-identified subject ID, COVID-19 status, age in years and sex. A freely available public database, intended as a resource for researchers studying the immune response to SARS-CoV-2, is where the repertoires were released. Where available, HLA class I and class II types were taken from metadata supplied by the sample provider and were not determined by assay-based typing. The samples were drawn from the first 160 participants of the ongoing ImmuneRACE study and from 1,254 subjects provided by 6 global collaborators.

Overall study outcomes, separate from this receptor: The amount of clinical and demographic metadata varied by source and participant and was provided uncurated.

Per the germline V gene (reference sequence), MNHNY is the CDR1 and SVGAGI is the CDR2. The V end loses 6 bases and the J end loses 0 bases, and a stretch of 18 bases separates them. The CDR3 starts with the cysteine, ends with the phenylalanine, and has 17 residues. The read is trimmed to its CDR3 DNA, 51 bases read in frame from base 1. Each collaborating institution followed its own protocols to collect whole blood in K2EDTA tubes. For TCRbeta analysis, collaborators shipped samples in one of three forms: frozen whole blood, isolated PBMCs, or DNA extracted from either of those sample types. TCRbeta CDR3 regions were amplified from genomic DNA by means of the immunoSEQ Assay, a bias-controlled multiplex PCR. Per the authors' processing: The number of nucleated cells in each sample was estimated from the amplification of reference gene primers within the assay. To quantify the absolute abundance of each unique TCRbeta CDR3 rearrangement, sequence reads were collapsed and filtered. For each sample, productive Simpson clonality was calculated as the square root of Simpson's diversity index over productive rearrangements. This immuneACCESS table, as held by TCRdb, lists in-frame sequences with V and J called but not all clones. Of the missing ones, under half trace to an unresolved V gene in checked studies; the others have no known cause. Clone size and the V and J calls come from that table; the DNA yielded D and trimming. The sample includes around 140,000 clones, with 88% observed a single time. About 1.7% of the sample goes to the ten largest clones.

This clone came up once. This receptor's antigen is unknown. No much larger clonotype is one base removed from it; base qualities were not supplied. Recombination joined TRBV6-6 with TRBJ1-5, with TRBD1 as a weak D call on 6 bases. This receptor was taken from a man in his sixties or seventies with acute or convalescent COVID-19. The specimen was peripheral blood. The CDR3 amino acid sequence is: CASRRISGGYSNQPQHF. Read as DNA, the sequence is TGTGCCAGCAGACGAATCTCTGGGGGCTATAGCAATCAGCCCCAGCATTTT.